What follows describes a single TCR beta chain. Its antigen is unknown. V was trimmed by 7 bases and J by 5 bases, leaving 20 bases between them. In germline, CDR1 is ENHRY, CDR2 SYGVKD. The CDR3 has 16 residues. This sample is part of a study of long-term antiretroviral therapy in people with HIV. It was version v3.0 of the immunoSEQ assay that was run at survey level. The data were produced by immunoSEQ multiplex PCR, yet TCRdb's version contains in-frame clones alone and is incomplete. Of about 24,000 clones in the sample, roughly 87% were seen once. Each participant with HIV received care in the United States. Findings and caveats of the study: Possibly under older ART regimens, blood was drawn between about 2004 and 2018.

J is TRBJ2-2 and V is TRBV10-3; a possible D gene is TRBD1 (7 bases). The clonotype comes from a man between 50 and 59 years old with HIV. The specimen was unsorted PBMCs, collected 1.8 years before starting antiretroviral therapy. CDR3 region: CAINNLGQAGTGELFF. As DNA, the CDR3 is TGTGCCATCAATAACCTCGGACAGGCGGGGACCGGGGAGCTGTTTTTT.